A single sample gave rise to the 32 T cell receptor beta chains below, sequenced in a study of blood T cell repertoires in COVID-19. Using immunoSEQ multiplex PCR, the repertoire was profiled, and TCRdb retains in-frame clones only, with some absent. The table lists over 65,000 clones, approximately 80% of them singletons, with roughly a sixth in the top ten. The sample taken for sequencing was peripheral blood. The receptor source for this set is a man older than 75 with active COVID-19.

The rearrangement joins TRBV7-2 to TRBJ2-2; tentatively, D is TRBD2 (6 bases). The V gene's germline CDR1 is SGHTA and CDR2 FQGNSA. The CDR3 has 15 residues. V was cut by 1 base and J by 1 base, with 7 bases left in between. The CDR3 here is CASSLGTMNTGELFF. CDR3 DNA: TGTGCCAGCAGCTTAGGGACTATGAACACCGGGGAGCTGTTTTTT.

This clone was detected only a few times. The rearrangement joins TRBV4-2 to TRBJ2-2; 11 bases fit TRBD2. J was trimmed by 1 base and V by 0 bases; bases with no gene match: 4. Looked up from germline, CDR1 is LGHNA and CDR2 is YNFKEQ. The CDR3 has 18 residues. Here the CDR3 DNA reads TGTGCCAGCAGCCAAGACAGACTAGCGGGGATGAACACCGGGGAGCTGTTTTTT. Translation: CASSQDRLAGMNTGELFF.

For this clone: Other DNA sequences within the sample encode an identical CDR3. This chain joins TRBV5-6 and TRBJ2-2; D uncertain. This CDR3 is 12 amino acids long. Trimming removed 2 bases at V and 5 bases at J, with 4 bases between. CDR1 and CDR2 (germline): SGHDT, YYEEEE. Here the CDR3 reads CASSFQTGELFF. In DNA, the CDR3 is TGTGCCAGCAGCTTCCAGACCGGGGAGCTGTTTTTT.

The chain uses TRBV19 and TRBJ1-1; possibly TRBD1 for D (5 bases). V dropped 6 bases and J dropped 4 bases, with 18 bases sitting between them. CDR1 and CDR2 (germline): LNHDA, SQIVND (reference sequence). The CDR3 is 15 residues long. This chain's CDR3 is CASSLMKPRATEAFF. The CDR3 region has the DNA TGTGCCAGTAGCCTGATGAAGCCCAGGGCCACTGAAGCTTTCTTT.

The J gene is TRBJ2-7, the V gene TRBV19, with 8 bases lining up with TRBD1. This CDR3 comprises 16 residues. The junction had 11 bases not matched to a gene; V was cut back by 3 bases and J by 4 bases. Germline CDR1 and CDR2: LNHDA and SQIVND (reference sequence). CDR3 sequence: CASSIIGQGVEYEQYF. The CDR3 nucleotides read TGTGCCAGTAGTATTATTGGACAGGGAGTGGAATACGAGCAGTACTTC. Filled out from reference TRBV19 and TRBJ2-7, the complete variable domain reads DGGITQSPKYLFRKEGQNVTLSCEQNLNHDAMYWYRQDPGQGLRLIYYSQIVNDFQKGDIAEGYSVSREKKESFPLTVTSAQKNPTAFYLCASSIIGQGVEYEQYFGPGTRLTVT.

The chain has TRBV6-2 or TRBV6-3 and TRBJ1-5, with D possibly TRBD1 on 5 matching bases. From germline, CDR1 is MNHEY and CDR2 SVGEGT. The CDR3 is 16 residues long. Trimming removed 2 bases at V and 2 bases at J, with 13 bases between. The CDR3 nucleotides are TGTGCCAGCAGTTACATCGGGGGGTCGGGCAATCAGCCCCAGCATTTT. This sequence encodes CASSYIGGSGNQPQHF.

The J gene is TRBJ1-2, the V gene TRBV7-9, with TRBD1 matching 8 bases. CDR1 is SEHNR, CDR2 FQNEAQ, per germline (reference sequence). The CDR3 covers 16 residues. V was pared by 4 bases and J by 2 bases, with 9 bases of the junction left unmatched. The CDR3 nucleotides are TGTGCCAGCAGCTCACCGGGACAGGCTGCCAACTATGGCTACACCTTC. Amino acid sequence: CASSSPGQAANYGYTF.

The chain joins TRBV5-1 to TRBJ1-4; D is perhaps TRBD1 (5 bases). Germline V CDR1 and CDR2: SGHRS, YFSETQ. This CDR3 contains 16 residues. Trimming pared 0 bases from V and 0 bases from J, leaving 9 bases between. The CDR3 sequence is CASSLDPGSTNEKLFF. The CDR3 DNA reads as TGCGCCAGCAGCTTGGACCCAGGGTCAACTAATGAAAAACTGTTTTTT.

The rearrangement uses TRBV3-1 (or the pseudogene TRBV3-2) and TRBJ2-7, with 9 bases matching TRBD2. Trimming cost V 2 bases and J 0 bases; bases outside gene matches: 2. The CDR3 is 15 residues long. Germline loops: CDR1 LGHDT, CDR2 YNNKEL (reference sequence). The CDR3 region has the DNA TGTGCCAGCAGCCAATATAGCGGGAGCTCCTACGAGCAGTACTTC. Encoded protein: CASSQYSGSSYEQYF.

Here the CDR3 DNA reads TGTGCCAGCAGCCGCCGGGAGGGGAACACCGGGGAGCTGTTTTTT. It is translated as CASSRREGNTGELFF. The genes are TRBV9 and TRBJ2-2; 8 bases align to TRBD2. Germline values: CDR1 SGDLS, CDR2 YYNGEE. This CDR3 contains 15 residues. The junction had 3 bases not matched to a gene; V was cut back by 4 bases and J by 1 base.

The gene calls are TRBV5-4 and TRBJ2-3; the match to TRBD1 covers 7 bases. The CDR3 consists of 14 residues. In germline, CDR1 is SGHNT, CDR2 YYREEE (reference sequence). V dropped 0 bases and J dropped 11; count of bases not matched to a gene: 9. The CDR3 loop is CASSLAAQGTEQYF. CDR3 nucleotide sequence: TGTGCCAGCAGCTTGGCCGCCCAAGGGACAGAGCAGTATTTT.

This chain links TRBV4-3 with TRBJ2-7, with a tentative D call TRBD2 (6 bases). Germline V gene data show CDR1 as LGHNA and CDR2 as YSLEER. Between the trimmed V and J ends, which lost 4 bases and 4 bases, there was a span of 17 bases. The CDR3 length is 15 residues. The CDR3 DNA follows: TGCGCCAGCAGCCCCACGGCTAGCGTAGTTTACGAGCAGTACTTC. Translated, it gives CASSPTASVVYEQYF.

CDR3 amino acids: CATLQGTFYSGANVLTF. The CDR3, as DNA: TGTGCCACTCTCCAGGGTACTTTTTACTCTGGGGCCAACGTCCTGACTTTC. This chain connects TRBV7-8 to TRBJ2-6; D might be TRBD1 (5 bases). The CDR3 loop spans 17 amino acids. V was trimmed by 10 bases and J by 0 bases, leaving 19 bases between them. Germline V gene lookup returns CDR1 SGHVS and CDR2 FQNEAQ.

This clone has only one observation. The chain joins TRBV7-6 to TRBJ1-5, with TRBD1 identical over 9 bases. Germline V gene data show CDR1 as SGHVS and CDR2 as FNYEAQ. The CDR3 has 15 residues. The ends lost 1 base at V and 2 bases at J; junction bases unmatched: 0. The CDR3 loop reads CASSLGDRGNQPQHF. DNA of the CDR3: TGTGCCAGCAGCTTAGGGGACAGGGGCAATCAGCCCCAGCATTTT.

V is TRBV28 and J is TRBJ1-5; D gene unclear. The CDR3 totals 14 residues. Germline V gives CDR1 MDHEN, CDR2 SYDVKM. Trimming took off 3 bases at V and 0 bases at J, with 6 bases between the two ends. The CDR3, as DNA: TGTGCCAGCAGTTTGACTATTAGCAATCAGCCCCAGCATTTT. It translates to CASSLTISNQPQHF.

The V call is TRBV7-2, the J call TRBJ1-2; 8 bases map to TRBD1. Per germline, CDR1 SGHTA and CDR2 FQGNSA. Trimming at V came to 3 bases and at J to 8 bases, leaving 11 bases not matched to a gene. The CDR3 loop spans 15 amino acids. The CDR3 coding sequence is TGTGCCAGCAGCTTGATATCGACAGGGGTTGGAGGCTACACCTTC. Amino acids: CASSLISTGVGGYTF.

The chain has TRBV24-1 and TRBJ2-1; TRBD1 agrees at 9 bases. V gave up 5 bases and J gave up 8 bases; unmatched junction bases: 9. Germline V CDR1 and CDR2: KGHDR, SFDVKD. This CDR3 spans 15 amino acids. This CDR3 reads CATSAPGQGPHEQFF. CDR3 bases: TGTGCCACCAGTGCCCCGGGACAGGGTCCGCATGAGCAGTTCTTC.

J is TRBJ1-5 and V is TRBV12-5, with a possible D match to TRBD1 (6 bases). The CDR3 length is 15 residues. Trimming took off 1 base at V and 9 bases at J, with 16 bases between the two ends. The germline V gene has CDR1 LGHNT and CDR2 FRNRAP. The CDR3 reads CASGLGTAAVRPQHF. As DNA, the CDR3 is TGTGCTAGTGGTTTGGGGACAGCGGCCGTGAGGCCCCAGCATTTT.

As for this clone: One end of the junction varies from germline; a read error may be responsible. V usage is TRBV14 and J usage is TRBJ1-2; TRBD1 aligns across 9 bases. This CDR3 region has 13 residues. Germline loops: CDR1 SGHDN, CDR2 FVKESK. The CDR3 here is CARRRQGGDGYTF. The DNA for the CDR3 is TGTGCCCGCAGACGACAGGGGGGGGATGGCTACACCTTC.

The CDR3 region has the DNA TGTGCCAGTAGTATAGGGGCGACAGGGGGCACAGATACGCAGTATTTT. Translating it yields CASSIGATGGTDTQYF. This chain links TRBV19 with TRBJ2-3; 8 positions match TRBD1. The V segment lost 1 base and the J segment 1 base; nucleotides outside the gene matches: 4. The CDR3 is made up of 16 amino acids. Germline V gene lookup returns CDR1 LNHDA and CDR2 SQIVND (reference sequence).

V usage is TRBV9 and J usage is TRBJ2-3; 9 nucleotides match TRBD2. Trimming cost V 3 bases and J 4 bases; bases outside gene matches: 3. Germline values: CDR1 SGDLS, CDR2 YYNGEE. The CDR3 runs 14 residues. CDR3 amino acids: CASSASGAADTQYF. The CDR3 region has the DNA TGTGCCAGCAGCGCTAGCGGGGCGGCAGATACGCAGTATTTT.

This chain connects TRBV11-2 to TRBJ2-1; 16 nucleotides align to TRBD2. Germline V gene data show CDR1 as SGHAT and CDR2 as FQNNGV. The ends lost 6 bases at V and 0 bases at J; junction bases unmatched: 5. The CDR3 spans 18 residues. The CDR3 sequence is CASRLGLAGGSSYNEQFF. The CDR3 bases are TGTGCCAGCAGACTGGGACTAGCGGGAGGGAGCTCCTACAATGAGCAGTTCTTC.

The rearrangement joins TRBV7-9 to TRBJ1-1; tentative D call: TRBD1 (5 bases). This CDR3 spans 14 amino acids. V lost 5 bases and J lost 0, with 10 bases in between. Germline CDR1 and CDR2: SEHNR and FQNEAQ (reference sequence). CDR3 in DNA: TGTGCCAGCAGCACCAGACAGATGAACACTGAAGCTTTCTTT. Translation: CASSTRQMNTEAFF.

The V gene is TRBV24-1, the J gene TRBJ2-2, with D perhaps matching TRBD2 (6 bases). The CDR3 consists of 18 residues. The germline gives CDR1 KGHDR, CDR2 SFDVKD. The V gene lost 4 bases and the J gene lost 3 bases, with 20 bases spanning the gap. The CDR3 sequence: CATSEAVLSWGDTGELFF. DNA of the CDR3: TGTGCCACCAGTGAAGCCGTGTTGAGTTGGGGGGACACCGGGGAGCTGTTTTTT.

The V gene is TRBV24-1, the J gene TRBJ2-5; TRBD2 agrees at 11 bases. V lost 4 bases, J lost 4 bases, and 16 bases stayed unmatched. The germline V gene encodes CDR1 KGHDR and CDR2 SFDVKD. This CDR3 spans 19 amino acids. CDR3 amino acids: CATSEKLAGVGFIGETQYF. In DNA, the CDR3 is TGTGCCACCAGTGAAAAACTAGCGGGAGTGGGTTTTATAGGAGAGACCCAGTACTTC.

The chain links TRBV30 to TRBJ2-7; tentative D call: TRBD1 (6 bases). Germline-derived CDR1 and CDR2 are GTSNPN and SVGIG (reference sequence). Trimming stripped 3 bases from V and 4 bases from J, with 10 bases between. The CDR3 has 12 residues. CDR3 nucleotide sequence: TGTGCCTGGAGGGGGGCTGGGTACGAGCAGTACTTC. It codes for CAWRGAGYEQYF.

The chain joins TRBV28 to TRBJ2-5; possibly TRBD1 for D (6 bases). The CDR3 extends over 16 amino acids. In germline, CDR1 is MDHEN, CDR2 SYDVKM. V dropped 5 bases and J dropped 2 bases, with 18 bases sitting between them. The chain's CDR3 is CASSRALTGRQETQYF. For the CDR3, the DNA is TGTGCCAGCAGTCGAGCCCTCACAGGGAGACAAGAGACCCAGTACTTC.

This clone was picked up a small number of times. The CDR3 DNA reads as TGTGCCAGCAGCGTAGTTGGGACAGCTAATGAAAAACTGTTTTTT. Translating gives CASSVVGTANEKLFF. The chain recombines TRBV9 with TRBJ1-4; 7 positions agree with TRBD1. CDR1 is SGDLS and CDR2 is YYNGEE in the germline V gene. The junction had 2 bases not matched to a gene; V was cut back by 0 bases and J by 3 bases. CDR3 size: 15 residues.

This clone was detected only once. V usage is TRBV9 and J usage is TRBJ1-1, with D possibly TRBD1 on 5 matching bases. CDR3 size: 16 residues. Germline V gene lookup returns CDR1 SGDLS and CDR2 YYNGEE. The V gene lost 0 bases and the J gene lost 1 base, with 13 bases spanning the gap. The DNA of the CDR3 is TGTGCCAGCAGCGTAGCTACAGGACAAAGGAACACTGAAGCTTTCTTT. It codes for CASSVATGQRNTEAFF.

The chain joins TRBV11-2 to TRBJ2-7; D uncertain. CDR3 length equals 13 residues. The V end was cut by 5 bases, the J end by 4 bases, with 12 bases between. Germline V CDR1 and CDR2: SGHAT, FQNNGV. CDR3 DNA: TGTGCCAGCAGCCCGCATGCGGCTTACGAGCAGTACTTC. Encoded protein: CASSPHAAYEQYF.

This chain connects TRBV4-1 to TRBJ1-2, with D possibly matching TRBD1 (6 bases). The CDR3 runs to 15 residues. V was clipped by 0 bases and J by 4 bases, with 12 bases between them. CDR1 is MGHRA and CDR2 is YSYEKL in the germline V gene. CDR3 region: CASSQDSQDSYGYTF. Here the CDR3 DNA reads TGCGCCAGCAGCCAAGATAGTCAGGACAGCTATGGCTACACCTTC.

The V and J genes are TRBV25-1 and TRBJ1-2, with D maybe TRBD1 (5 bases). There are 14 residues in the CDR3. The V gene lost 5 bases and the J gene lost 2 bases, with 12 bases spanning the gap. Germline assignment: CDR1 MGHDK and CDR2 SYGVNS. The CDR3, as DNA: TGTGCCAGCAGTATATTAGGACAAAACTATGGCTACACCTTC. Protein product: CASSILGQNYGYTF.